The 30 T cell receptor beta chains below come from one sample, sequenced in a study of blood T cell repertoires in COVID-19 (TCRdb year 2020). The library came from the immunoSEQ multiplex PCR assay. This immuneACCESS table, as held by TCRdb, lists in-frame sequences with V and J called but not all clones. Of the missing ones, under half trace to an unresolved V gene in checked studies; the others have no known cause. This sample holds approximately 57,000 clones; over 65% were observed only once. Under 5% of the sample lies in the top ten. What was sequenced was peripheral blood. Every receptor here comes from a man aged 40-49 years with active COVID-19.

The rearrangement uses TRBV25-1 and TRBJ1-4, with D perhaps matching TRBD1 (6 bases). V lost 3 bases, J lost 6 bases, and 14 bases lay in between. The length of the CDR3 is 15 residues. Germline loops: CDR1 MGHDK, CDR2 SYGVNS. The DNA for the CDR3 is TGTGCCAGCAGTGACGTGACAGGTTTTGATGAAAAACTGTTTTTT. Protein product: CASSDVTGFDEKLFF. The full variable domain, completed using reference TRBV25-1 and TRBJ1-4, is EADIYQTPRYLVIGTGKKITLECSQTMGHDKMYWYQQDPGMELHLIHYSYGVNSTEKGDLSSESTVSRIRTEHFPLTLESARPSHTSQYLCASSDVTGFDEKLFFGSGTQLSVL.

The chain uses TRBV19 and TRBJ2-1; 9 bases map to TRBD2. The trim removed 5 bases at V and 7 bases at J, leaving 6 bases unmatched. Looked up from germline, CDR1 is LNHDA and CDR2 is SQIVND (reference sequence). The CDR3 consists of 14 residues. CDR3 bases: TGTGCCAGTAGTCCCGGGACTAGCTTTAATGAGCAGTTCTTC. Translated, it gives CASSPGTSFNEQFF.

DNA for the CDR3: TGTGCCACCAGTGATCCCCCAGGGGGGTATAGCACAGATACGCAGTATTTT. Translation: CATSDPPGGYSTDTQYF. The chain is built from TRBV24-1 and TRBJ2-3; perhaps TRBD1 as D (7 bases). V lost 3 bases to trimming and J lost 0 bases, with 15 bases between them. The CDR3 contains 17 residues. CDR1 KGHDR and CDR2 SFDVKD come from the germline V gene.

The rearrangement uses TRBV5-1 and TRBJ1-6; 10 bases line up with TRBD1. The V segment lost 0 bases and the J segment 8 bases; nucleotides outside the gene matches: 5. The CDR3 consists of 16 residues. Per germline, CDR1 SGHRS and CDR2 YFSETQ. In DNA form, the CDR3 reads TGCGCCAGCAGCTTGGCTCCCGGACAGGGGGATTCACCCCTCCACTTT. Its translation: CASSLAPGQGDSPLHF.

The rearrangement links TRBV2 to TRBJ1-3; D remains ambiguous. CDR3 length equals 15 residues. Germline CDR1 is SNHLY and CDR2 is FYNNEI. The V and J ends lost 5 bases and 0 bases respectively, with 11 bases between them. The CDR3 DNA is TGTGCCAGCAGTCGGGATTACTACTCTGGAAACACCATATATTTT. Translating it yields CASSRDYYSGNTIYF.

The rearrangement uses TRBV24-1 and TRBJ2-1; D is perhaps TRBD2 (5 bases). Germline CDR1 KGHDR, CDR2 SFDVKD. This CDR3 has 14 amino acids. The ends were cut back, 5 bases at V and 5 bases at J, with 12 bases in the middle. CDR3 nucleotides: TGTGCCACCAGTGCTCAAGGAGGAAACAATGAGCAGTTCTTC. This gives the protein CATSAQGGNNEQFF.

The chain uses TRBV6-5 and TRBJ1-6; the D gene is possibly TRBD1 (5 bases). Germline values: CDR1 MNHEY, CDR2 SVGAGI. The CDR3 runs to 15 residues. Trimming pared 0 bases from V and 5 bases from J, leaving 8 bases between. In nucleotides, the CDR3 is TGTGCCAGCAGTTACTCGCAGGGAAATAATTCACCCCTCCACTTT. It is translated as CASSYSQGNNSPLHF.

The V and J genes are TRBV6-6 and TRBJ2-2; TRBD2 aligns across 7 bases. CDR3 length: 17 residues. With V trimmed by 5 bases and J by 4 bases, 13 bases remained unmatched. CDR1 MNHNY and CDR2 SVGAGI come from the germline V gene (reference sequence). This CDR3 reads CASSPSTSLIGTGELFF. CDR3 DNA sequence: TGTGCCAGCAGTCCGTCGACTAGCTTAATAGGCACCGGGGAGCTGTTTTTT.

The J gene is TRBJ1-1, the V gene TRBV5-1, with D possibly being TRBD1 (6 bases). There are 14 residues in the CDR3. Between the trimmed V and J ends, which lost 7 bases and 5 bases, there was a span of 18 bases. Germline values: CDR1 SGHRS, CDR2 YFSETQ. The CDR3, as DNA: TGCGCCAGCCAAACAGGGCTTGTTCGAACTGAAGCTTTCTTT. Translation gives CASQTGLVRTEAFF.

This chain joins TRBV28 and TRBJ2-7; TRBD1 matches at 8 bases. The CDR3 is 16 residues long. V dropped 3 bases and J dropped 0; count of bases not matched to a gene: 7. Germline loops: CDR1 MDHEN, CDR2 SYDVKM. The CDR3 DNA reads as TGTGCCAGCAGTTTCCCGGTGGACAGGGACTCCTACGAGCAGTACTTC. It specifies CASSFPVDRDSYEQYF.

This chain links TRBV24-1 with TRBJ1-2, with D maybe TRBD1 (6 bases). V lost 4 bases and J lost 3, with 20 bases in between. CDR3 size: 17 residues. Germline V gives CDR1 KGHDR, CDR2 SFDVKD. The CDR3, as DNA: TGTGCCACCAGTGACCCGCGCGGGGGGGCCAGGGACTATGGCTACACCTTC. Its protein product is CATSDPRGGARDYGYTF.

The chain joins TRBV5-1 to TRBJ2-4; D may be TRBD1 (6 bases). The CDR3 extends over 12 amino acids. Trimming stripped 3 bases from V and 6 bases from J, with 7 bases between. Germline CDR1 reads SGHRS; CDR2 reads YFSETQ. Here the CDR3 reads CASSWGRNIQYF. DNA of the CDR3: TGCGCCAGCAGCTGGGGGCGAAACATTCAGTACTTC.

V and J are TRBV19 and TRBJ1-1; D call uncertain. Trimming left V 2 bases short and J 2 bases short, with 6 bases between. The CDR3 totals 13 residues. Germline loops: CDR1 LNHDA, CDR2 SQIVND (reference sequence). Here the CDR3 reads CASSITANTEAFF. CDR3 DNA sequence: TGTGCCAGTAGTATAACAGCTAACACTGAAGCTTTCTTT.

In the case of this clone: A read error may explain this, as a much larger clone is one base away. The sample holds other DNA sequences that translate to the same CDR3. The CDR3 DNA reads TGTGCCAGCAGCTTCGACAGGGACGAGCAGTACTTC. This encodes CASSFDRDEQYF. The chain carries TRBV5-6 and TRBJ2-7; 7 positions agree with TRBD1. CDR3 size: 12 residues. Germline CDR1 SGHDT, CDR2 YYEEEE. J gave up 5 bases and V 2 bases, and 1 base lay outside the gene matches.

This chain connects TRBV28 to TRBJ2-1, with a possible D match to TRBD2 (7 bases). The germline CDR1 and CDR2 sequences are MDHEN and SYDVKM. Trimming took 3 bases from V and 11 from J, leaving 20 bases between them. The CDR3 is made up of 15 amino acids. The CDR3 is CASSFLGGGGAKQFF. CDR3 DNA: TGTGCCAGCAGTTTCCTAGGGGGAGGGGGAGCGAAGCAGTTCTTC.

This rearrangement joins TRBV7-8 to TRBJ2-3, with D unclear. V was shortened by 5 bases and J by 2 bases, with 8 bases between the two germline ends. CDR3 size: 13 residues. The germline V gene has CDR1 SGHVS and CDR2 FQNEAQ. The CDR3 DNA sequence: TGTGCCAGCAGCCGAACACCCACAGATACGCAGTATTTT. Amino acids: CASSRTPTDTQYF.

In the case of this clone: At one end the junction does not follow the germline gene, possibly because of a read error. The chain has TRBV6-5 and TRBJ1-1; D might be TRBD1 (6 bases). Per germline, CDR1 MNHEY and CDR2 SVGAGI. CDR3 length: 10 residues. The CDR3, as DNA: TGTGCCGCCGAAAGTCTACAGGGCGGGTTT. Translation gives CAAESLQGGF.

CDR3 coding DNA: TGTGCCAGCAGCTCCGGGACAGGGTTGGAAAAACTGTTTTTT. It codes for CASSSGTGLEKLFF. This sequence joins TRBV7-9 and TRBJ1-4, with 9 bases identical to TRBD1. CDR1 SEHNR and CDR2 FQNEAQ come from the germline V gene (reference sequence). The J segment lost 8 bases and the V segment lost 4 bases, leaving 5 bases of the junction unmatched. The CDR3 contains 14 residues.

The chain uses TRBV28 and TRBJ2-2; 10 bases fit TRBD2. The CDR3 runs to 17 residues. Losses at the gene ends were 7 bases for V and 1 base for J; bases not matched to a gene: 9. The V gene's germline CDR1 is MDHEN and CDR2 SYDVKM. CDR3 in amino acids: CASIWGGLALNTGELFF. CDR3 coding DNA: TGTGCCAGCATCTGGGGGGGACTAGCGTTGAACACCGGGGAGCTGTTTTTT.

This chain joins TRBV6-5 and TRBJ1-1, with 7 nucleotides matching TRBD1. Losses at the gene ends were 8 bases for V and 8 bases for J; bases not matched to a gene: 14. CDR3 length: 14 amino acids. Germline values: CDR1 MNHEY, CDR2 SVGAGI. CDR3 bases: TGTGCCAGCCTCAGGGGCAGGGGGGAAGGAGAAGCTTTCTTT. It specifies CASLRGRGEGEAFF.

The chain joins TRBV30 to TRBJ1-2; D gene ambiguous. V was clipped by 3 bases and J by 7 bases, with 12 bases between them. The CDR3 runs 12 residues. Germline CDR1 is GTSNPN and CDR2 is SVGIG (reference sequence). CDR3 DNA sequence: TGTGCCTGGAGAGGCGGGTACAGTGGCTACACCTTC. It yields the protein CAWRGGYSGYTF.

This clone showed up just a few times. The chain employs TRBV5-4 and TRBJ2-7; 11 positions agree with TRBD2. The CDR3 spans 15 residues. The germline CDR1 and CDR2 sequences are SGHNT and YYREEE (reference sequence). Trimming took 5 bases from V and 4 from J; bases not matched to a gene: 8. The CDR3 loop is CASSPGTSGTYEQYF. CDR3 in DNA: TGTGCCAGCAGTCCCGGGACTAGCGGAACTTACGAGCAGTACTTC.

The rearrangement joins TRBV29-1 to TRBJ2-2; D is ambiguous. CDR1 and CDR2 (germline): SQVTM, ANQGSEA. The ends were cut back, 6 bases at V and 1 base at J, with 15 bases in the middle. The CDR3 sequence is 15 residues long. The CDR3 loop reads CSVASAGGNTGELFF. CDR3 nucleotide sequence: TGCAGCGTAGCCTCAGCCGGCGGGAACACCGGGGAGCTGTTTTTT.

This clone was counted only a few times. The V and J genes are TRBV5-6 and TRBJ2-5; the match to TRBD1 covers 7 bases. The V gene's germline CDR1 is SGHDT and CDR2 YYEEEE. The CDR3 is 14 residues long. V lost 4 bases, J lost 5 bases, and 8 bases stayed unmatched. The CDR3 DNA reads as TGTGCCAGCAGCCCACCGACAGGGACGGAGACCCAGTACTTC. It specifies CASSPPTGTETQYF.

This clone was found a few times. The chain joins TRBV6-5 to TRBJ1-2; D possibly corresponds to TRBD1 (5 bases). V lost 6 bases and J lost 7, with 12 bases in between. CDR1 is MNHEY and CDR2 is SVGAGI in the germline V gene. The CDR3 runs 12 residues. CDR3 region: CASSAGQGGYTF. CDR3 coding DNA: TGTGCCAGCAGCGCGGGGCAGGGTGGCTACACCTTC.

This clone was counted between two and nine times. CDR3 protein: CASSPQGDEQYF. The CDR3 DNA reads TGTGCCAGCAGCCCCCAGGGGGACGAGCAGTACTTC. This chain connects TRBV7-9 to TRBJ2-7; 7 nucleotides agree with TRBD1. Germline assignment: CDR1 SEHNR and CDR2 FQNEAQ (reference sequence). After removal of 5 bases from V and 5 bases from J, the junction contained 3 bases not matched to a gene. This CDR3 spans 12 amino acids.

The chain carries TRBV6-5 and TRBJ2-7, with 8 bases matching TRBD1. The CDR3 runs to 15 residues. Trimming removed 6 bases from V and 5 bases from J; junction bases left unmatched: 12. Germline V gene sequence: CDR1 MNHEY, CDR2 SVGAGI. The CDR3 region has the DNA TGTGCCAGCAGCTCGCCGCAGGGGGCCAGGAACGAGCAGTACTTC. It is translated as CASSSPQGARNEQYF.

The chain's CDR3 is CASSYGQFDQPQHF. Here the CDR3 DNA reads TGTGCCAGCAGTTACGGCCAGTTTGATCAGCCCCAGCATTTT. This chain links TRBV6-5 with TRBJ1-5; no clear D. V lost 2 bases and J lost 5, with 10 bases in between. Germline V gene sequence: CDR1 MNHEY, CDR2 SVGAGI. This CDR3 is 14 amino acids long.

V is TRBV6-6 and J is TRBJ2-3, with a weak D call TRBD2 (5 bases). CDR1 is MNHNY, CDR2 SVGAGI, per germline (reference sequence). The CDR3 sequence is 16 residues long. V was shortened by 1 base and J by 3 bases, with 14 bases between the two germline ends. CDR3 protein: CASSYYGGRLTDTQYF. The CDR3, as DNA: TGTGCCAGCAGTTACTACGGCGGGCGCCTTACAGATACGCAGTATTTT.

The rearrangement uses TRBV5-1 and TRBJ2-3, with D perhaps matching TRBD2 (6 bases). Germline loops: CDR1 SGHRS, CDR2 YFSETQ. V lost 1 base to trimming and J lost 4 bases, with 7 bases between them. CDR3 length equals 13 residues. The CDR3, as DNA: TGCGCCAGCAGCTTGACGGGGGCAGATACGCAGTATTTT. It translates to CASSLTGADTQYF.